What follows are 5 T cell receptor beta chains derived from one specimen sequenced in a study of T cells in localized non-small cell lung cancer. Measured with immunoSEQ multiplex PCR; TCRdb has only the in-frame clones, and not every one. Of 30,000 to 35,000 clones listed, approximately 88% were seen once; the top ten hold less than 3%. Sequencing used peripheral blood, obtained before any cancer treatment. These receptors were obtained from a female donor aged 60 or older with stage I lung adenocarcinoma.

CDR3 amino acids: CAISDSGRVSYNEQFF. CDR3 bases: TGTGCCATCAGTGATAGCGGGAGGGTCTCCTACAATGAGCAGTTCTTC. This chain joins TRBV10-3 and TRBJ2-1; TRBD2 agrees at 11 bases. In germline, CDR1 is ENHRY, CDR2 SYGVKD. The trim removed 3 bases at V and 0 bases at J, leaving 1 base unmatched. This CDR3 is built from 16 residues.

This clone has a handful of counts. The rearrangement links TRBV7-9 to TRBJ2-5, with 9 bases lining up with TRBD2. The length of the CDR3 is 14 residues. CDR1 and CDR2 from the germline V gene are SEHNR and FQNEAQ (reference sequence). As DNA, the CDR3 is TGTGCTCTTACCCAGCGGGAGGTCGTCGAGACCCAGTACTTC. Amino acid sequence: CALTQREVVETQYF.

The chain combines TRBV5-1 with TRBJ2-2; 9 bases are shared with TRBD1. From germline, CDR1 is SGHRS and CDR2 YFSETQ. V trimming: 6 bases; J trimming: 6 bases; junction bases outside the gene matches: 12. The CDR3 contains 16 residues. In nucleotides, the CDR3 is TGCGCCAGCACCGCGGGTTCACAGGGGGCCGCCGGGGAGCTGTTTTTT. Its protein is CASTAGSQGAAGELFF.

This chain uses TRBV7-3 with TRBJ2-2; D is ambiguous. V gave up 5 bases and J gave up 1 base, with 8 bases separating them. The CDR3 runs 14 residues. The V gene's germline CDR1 is SGHTA and CDR2 FQGTGA. The chain's CDR3 is CASSPTVNTGELFF. The CDR3 nucleotides read TGTGCCAGCAGCCCGACCGTGAACACCGGGGAGCTGTTTTTT.

The gene calls are TRBV5-4 and TRBJ2-1, with a tentative D call TRBD2 (5 bases). Trimming shortened V by 4 bases and J by 8 bases, and 10 bases separated the two germline ends. CDR1 and CDR2 (germline): SGHNT, YYREEE (reference sequence). CDR3 size: 12 residues. The CDR3 loop reads CASSALADEQFF. DNA of the CDR3: TGTGCCAGCAGCGCCCTAGCAGATGAGCAGTTCTTC.